Each of the 10 T cell receptor beta chains below was sequenced from the same sample in a study of T cells after yellow fever vaccination. TCRdb reprocessed the 5' RACE reads via MiXCR and lists one record per CDR3 protein. This table has 100,000 to 150,000 distinct CDR3 sequences, about 7.4% appearing once. Source: CD4+ T cells sorted from PBMCs, taken around 10 days after the first yellow fever vaccination. These TCRs come from a man between 18 and 35 years old who received the YFV17D yellow fever vaccine.

This clonotype was seen at least ten times. The rearrangement links TRBV6-5 to TRBJ1-2; unclear D gene. V was clipped by 3 bases and J by 0 bases, with 14 bases between them. The V gene's germline CDR1 is MNHEY and CDR2 SVGAGI. The CDR3 sequence is 16 residues long. The chain's CDR3 is CASSYTGTKANYGYTF. In DNA, the CDR3 is TGTGCCAGCAGTTATACCGGCACAAAGGCTAACTATGGCTACACCTTC.

This clonotype was observed at least ten times. The chain employs TRBV6-1 and TRBJ2-5; D gene unclear. Germline CDR1 is MNHNS and CDR2 is SASEGT. This CDR3 has 12 residues. The V and J ends lost 8 bases and 5 bases respectively, with 12 bases between them. The CDR3 nucleotides are TGTGCCAGCGTATGGGCTCGGGAGACCCAGTACTTC. Its protein is CASVWARETQYF.

This clonotype was observed many times. The chain couples TRBV6-5 to TRBJ1-6; D is possibly TRBD1 (6 bases). The CDR3 spans 15 residues. With 9 bases removed from V and 7 bases from J, the gap between germline ends came to 19 bases. Germline V gives CDR1 MNHEY, CDR2 SVGAGI. CDR3 sequence: CASQRGGGRNSPLHF. DNA of the CDR3: TGTGCCAGTCAGAGGGGAGGGGGAAGGAATTCACCCCTCCACTTT.

This clonotype was recorded at least ten times. The chain has TRBV5-1 and TRBJ2-1, with 11 nucleotides matching TRBD2. The germline V gene has CDR1 SGHRS and CDR2 YFSETQ. The ends lost 7 bases at V and 2 bases at J; junction bases unmatched: 14. The CDR3 spans 18 residues. The CDR3: CASPSPAPTSGAYNEQFF. As DNA, the CDR3 is TGCGCCAGCCCGTCCCCGGCTCCGACTAGCGGGGCCTACAATGAGCAGTTCTTC.

There are many counts of this clonotype. The rearrangement links TRBV7-3 to TRBJ2-1; possibly TRBD2 for D (6 bases). Germline V gene data show CDR1 as SGHTA and CDR2 as FQGTGA. The CDR3 contains 13 residues. With 3 bases removed from V and 9 bases from J, the gap between germline ends came to 12 bases. For the CDR3, the DNA is TGTGCCAGCAGCTTGGGGGGAAACGGTGAGCAGTTCTTC. This sequence encodes CASSLGGNGEQFF.

The table lists this clonotype with many counts. The chain couples TRBV7-2 to TRBJ1-6; possible D gene TRBD1, 5 bases. Germline V gene sequence: CDR1 SGHTA, CDR2 FQGNSA. The CDR3 loop spans 15 amino acids. Trimming stripped 7 bases from V and 7 bases from J, with 17 bases between. The CDR3 here is CASTSSPGPNSPLHF. CDR3 sequence (DNA): TGTGCCAGCACCTCAAGTCCAGGGCCGAATTCACCCCTCCACTTT.

This clonotype came up many times. The genes are TRBV7-2 and TRBJ1-4; 9 bases are shared with TRBD1. CDR3 length: 15 residues. V dropped 5 bases and J dropped 8; count of bases not matched to a gene: 9. CDR1 SGHTA and CDR2 FQGNSA come from the germline V gene. This chain's CDR3 is CASSPNRGPLEKLFF. Here the CDR3 DNA reads TGTGCCAGCAGCCCGAACAGGGGGCCCTTGGAAAAACTGTTTTTT.

This clonotype was seen at least ten times. V gene TRBV5-1 combines with J gene TRBJ1-6; D is unresolved. The V end was cut by 2 bases, the J end by 4 bases, with 10 bases between. The germline gives CDR1 SGHRS, CDR2 YFSETQ. The CDR3 has 15 amino acids. CDR3 sequence (DNA): TGCGCCAGCAGCTTACCACTTGATTATAATTCACCCCTCCACTTT. As protein: CASSLPLDYNSPLHF.

This clonotype was seen ten or more times. The chain joins TRBV6-2 or TRBV6-3 to TRBJ2-3; D gene unclear. In germline, CDR1 is MNHEY, CDR2 SVGEGT. Deletions cut 4 bases from V and 2 bases from J, with 10 bases between. The CDR3 contains 14 residues. CDR3 sequence reads: CASSFPANTDTQYF. DNA of the CDR3: TGTGCCAGCAGTTTTCCAGCTAACACAGATACGCAGTATTTT.

This clonotype was found many times. The genes are TRBV6-2 or TRBV6-3 and TRBJ2-6; D gene ambiguous. Between the trimmed V and J ends, which lost 0 bases and 4 bases, there was a span of 10 bases. Germline loops: CDR1 MNHEY, CDR2 SVGEGT. CDR3 length: 16 residues. Here the CDR3 reads CASSYSYGSGANVLTF. The CDR3 nucleotides are TGTGCCAGCAGTTACTCGTACGGTTCCGGGGCCAACGTCCTGACTTTC.